A single sample is the source of the 9 T cell receptor beta chains below, sequenced in a study of identical twins. TCRdb redid the calling of the 5' RACE reads with MiXCR, one entry per CDR3 protein. The data contain about 240,000 distinct CDR3 sequences, about 10% of them singletons. The sample was memory T cells sorted from blood. The origin of the receptors is a man aged 45 to 65 in good health.

This clonotype was recorded at least ten times. The DNA of the CDR3 is TGCGCCAGCAGCCAGGGGGGACATTCCTACGAGCAGTACTTC. Amino acid sequence: CASSQGGHSYEQYF. The rearrangement uses TRBV5-1 and TRBJ2-7; D may be TRBD1 (7 bases). Trimming took off 4 bases at V and 1 base at J, with 12 bases between the two ends. Looked up from germline, CDR1 is SGHRS and CDR2 is YFSETQ. The CDR3 totals 14 residues.

This clonotype was counted a few times. V usage is TRBV6-2 or TRBV6-3 and J usage is TRBJ2-1; 9 bases line up with TRBD2. Germline V gene lookup returns CDR1 MNHEY and CDR2 SVGEGT. V was clipped by 10 bases and J by 6 bases; unmatched bases: 13. CDR3 size: 15 residues. In DNA form, the CDR3 reads TGTGCCATCCAAAGGGGGGCTAGCGGGACCAATGAGCAGTTCTTC. Protein: CAIQRGASGTNEQFF.

The J gene is TRBJ2-2, the V gene TRBV3-1; tentative D call: TRBD1 (6 bases). This CDR3 region has 16 residues. Germline values: CDR1 LGHDT, CDR2 YNNKEL (reference sequence). V lost 1 base, J lost 7 bases, and 16 bases lay in between. Written as DNA, the CDR3 is TGTGCCAGCAGCCAAGTCCGTGGGGGCGCGATCGGGGAGCTGTTTTTT. It encodes CASSQVRGGAIGELFF. The entire variable domain, with the rest obtained from reference TRBV3-1 and TRBJ2-2, is as follows: DTAVSQTPKYLVTQMGNDKSIKCEQNLGHDTMYWYKQDSKKFLKIMFSYNNKELIINETVPNRFSPKSPDKAHLNLHINSLELGDSAVYFCASSQVRGGAIGELFFGEGSRLTVL.

This clonotype was seen many times. CDR3 amino acids: CASSLDTLGGELFF. As DNA, the CDR3 is TGCGCCAGCAGCTTGGACACCCTCGGCGGGGAGCTGTTTTTT. The rearrangement links TRBV5-1 to TRBJ2-2; no firm D call. V was shortened by 0 bases and J by 7 bases, with 10 bases between the two germline ends. The CDR3 is 14 amino acids. Germline CDR1 and CDR2: SGHRS and YFSETQ.

This chain connects TRBV5-5 to TRBJ1-5; no reliable D call. Trimming took off 0 bases at V and 2 bases at J, with 9 bases between the two ends. CDR1 SGHKS and CDR2 YYEKEE come from the germline V gene (reference sequence). The CDR3 has 15 amino acids. CDR3 nucleotides: TGTGCCAGCAGCTTGGGAAGAGTTGGCAATCAGCCCCAGCATTTT. It translates to CASSLGRVGNQPQHF. Together with reference TRBV5-5 and TRBJ1-5, the CDR3 gives the full variable domain: DAGVTQSPTHLIKTRGQQVTLRCSPISGHKSVSWYQQVLGQGPQFIFQYYEKEERGRGNFPDRFSARQFPNYSSELNVNALLLGDSALYLCASSLGRVGNQPQHFGDGTRLSIL.

In this sample, this clonotype turned up a few times. The gene calls are TRBV2 and TRBJ2-5; D is ambiguous. Germline CDR1 reads SNHLY; CDR2 reads FYNNEI. This CDR3 has 16 amino acids. Trimming took off 6 bases at V and 1 base at J, with 18 bases between the two ends. The CDR3 loop is CASSGSLVSFQETQYF. CDR3 nucleotides: TGTGCCAGCAGCGGTAGTCTTGTGTCTTTCCAAGAGACCCAGTACTTC.

This clonotype occurred many times. The J gene is TRBJ2-7, the V gene TRBV11-1, with D perhaps TRBD1 (5 bases). Trimming cost V 2 bases and J 4 bases, with 9 bases left between them. CDR1 and CDR2 from the germline V gene are SGHAT and FQDESV (reference sequence). The CDR3 length is 13 residues. CDR3 DNA: TGTGCCAGCAGCTTAACACAGGATTACGAGCAGTACTTC. This translates into CASSLTQDYEQYF.

This clonotype has at least ten counts. This rearrangement joins TRBV5-1 to TRBJ2-1; tentatively, D is TRBD2 (5 bases). V lost 2 bases and J 0 bases, leaving 12 bases between the germline ends. Germline V lookup: CDR1 SGHRS, CDR2 YFSETQ. The CDR3 runs 16 residues. The chain's CDR3 is CASSLRTQSSYNEQFF. The CDR3 DNA sequence: TGCGCCAGCAGCTTACGGACTCAAAGCTCCTACAATGAGCAGTTCTTC.

This clonotype has just a few counts. The chain has TRBV3-1 and TRBJ2-2; TRBD1 agrees at 12 bases. Unmatched junction bases numbered 9, after V lost 3 bases and J lost 7 bases. Germline assignment: CDR1 LGHDT and CDR2 YNNKEL (reference sequence). The CDR3 sequence is 17 residues long. The CDR3 spells CASSHPPGTGGFGELFF. The CDR3 bases are TGTGCCAGCAGCCACCCGCCCGGGACAGGGGGCTTCGGGGAGCTGTTTTTT. Complete variable domain (other parts from reference TRBV3-1 and TRBJ2-2): DTAVSQTPKYLVTQMGNDKSIKCEQNLGHDTMYWYKQDSKKFLKIMFSYNNKELIINETVPNRFSPKSPDKAHLNLHINSLELGDSAVYFCASSHPPGTGGFGELFFGEGSRLTVL.